This entry lists 18 T cell receptor beta chains sequenced from one sample in a study of T cell clonality in common variable immunodeficiency. Assay: immunoSEQ multiplex PCR; the TCRdb copy retains only in-frame clones and omits some. The data show about 39,000 clones, with none appearing a single time. Specimen: peripheral blood mononuclear cells. These receptors came from a person between 18 and 75 years old in good health.

This clone was observed at least ten times. Coverage ceases 3 residues before the CDR3 finishes, and the germline J gene fills in the end. The genes are TRBV6-2 or TRBV6-3 and TRBJ2-7, with 7 nucleotides matching TRBD2. Germline values: CDR1 MNHEY, CDR2 SVGEGT. The CDR3 spans 14 residues. V gave up 6 bases and J gave up 4 bases; unmatched junction bases: 9. The covered CDR3 bases are TGTGCCAGCAGGAACCTAGCGGTTGTATACGAG. This encodes CASRNLAVVYE. The entire CDR3 sequence reads CASRNLAVVYEQYF.

This clone was counted many times. The part of the CDR3 DNA that was read is TGTGCCAGCAGCTCAGCGGGGAGTCACACCGGGGAG. Its translation: CASSSAGSHTGE. The entire CDR3 protein is CASSSAGSHTGELFF. The rearrangement uses TRBV9 and TRBJ2-2, with 7 bases that match TRBD2. The read halts 3 residues ahead of the CDR3 end, with the missing end drawn from the germline J gene. CDR3 length: 15 residues. V lost 4 bases and J lost 3; bases outside the gene matches: 6. CDR1 and CDR2 (germline): SGDLS, YYNGEE.

This clone was detected ten times or more. The sequenced fragment ends 3 residues before the CDR3 boundary, so the rest is inferred from the germline J gene. The rearrangement links TRBV9 to TRBJ1-6, with TRBD1 matching 7 bases. This CDR3 has 14 amino acids. CDR1 and CDR2 from the germline V gene are SGDLS and YYNGEE. V was clipped by 4 bases and J by 9 bases; unmatched bases: 7. CDR3 bases read: TGTGCCAGCAGCATTACAGGGGTTGGTTCACCC. Amino acids: CASSITGVGSP. The entire CDR3 is CASSITGVGSPLHF.

In this sample, this clone turned up many times. The read ends 3 residues early relative to the CDR3; the germline J gene fills the gap. V and J are TRBV7-2 and TRBJ2-7, with 7 bases lining up with TRBD2. CDR1 and CDR2 from the germline V gene are SGHTA and FQGNSA. CDR3 length: 14 residues. Germline trimming cut 2 bases from V and 4 bases from J; bases unmatched to any gene: 5. Incomplete CDR3 DNA: TGTGCCAGCAGCTTATACGCTAGCGGATACGAG. Translating gives CASSLYASGYE. The whole CDR3 protein is CASSLYASGYEQYF.

This clone was counted many times. The CDR3 is cut off 3 residues early in the read; its end comes from the germline J gene. The J gene is TRBJ2-1, the V gene TRBV5-1; 10 bases are shared with TRBD2. This CDR3 contains 15 residues. V shed 5 bases and J 5 bases; nucleotides not matched to a gene: 7. Per the germline V gene, CDR1 is SGHRS and CDR2 is YFSETQ. The covered CDR3 bases are TGCGCCAGCAGAGTAACTAGCGGGGCAAACAATGAG. Protein: CASRVTSGANNE. The full CDR3 is CASRVTSGANNEQFF.

This clone was detected ten times or more. The sequence runs out 3 residues before the end of the CDR3; the remainder is reconstructed from the germline J gene. The chain is built from TRBV19 and TRBJ2-2; 7 positions agree with TRBD1. The CDR3 consists of 14 residues. Germline-derived CDR1 and CDR2 are LNHDA and SQIVND (reference sequence). V shed 4 bases, J shed 6 bases, and the junction held 5 bases outside the gene matches. The sequenced part of the CDR3 DNA is TGTGCCAGTAGTAAAGGGGGCGTTGCCGGGGAG. The encoded protein is CASSKGGVAGE. The CDR3 reads in full as CASSKGGVAGELFF.

This clone was detected many times. Read sequence stops 3 residues before the CDR3 end, and the germline J gene provides the missing end. The V gene is TRBV2, the J gene TRBJ2-1; D might be TRBD2 (5 bases). This CDR3 contains 15 residues. The germline V gene encodes CDR1 SNHLY and CDR2 FYNNEI. The V end was cut by 4 bases, the J end by 4 bases, with 14 bases between. This chain's CDR3 is CASSGNSGVYNEQFF. Incomplete CDR3 DNA: TGTGCCAGCAGTGGCAATTCCGGGGTTTACAATGAG.

Ten or more counts support this clone. Incomplete CDR3 DNA: TGCGCCAGCAGCTTTTCTTTGAGGACAGGGGGATCCGGGGAG. Amino acids: CASSFSLRTGGSGE. The CDR3, in full, reads CASSFSLRTGGSGELFF. The chain recombines TRBV5-1 with TRBJ2-2, with 10 positions matching TRBD1. The CDR3 is cut off 3 residues early in the read; its end comes from the germline J gene. This CDR3 contains 17 residues. The germline V gene encodes CDR1 SGHRS and CDR2 YFSETQ. The junction had 10 bases not matched to a gene; V was cut back by 2 bases and J by 6 bases.

This clone was seen more than once but under ten times. Read coverage stops 3 residues before the CDR3 terminus; the germline J gene supplies the remainder. The rearrangement joins TRBV7-8 to TRBJ2-3; the D gene is possibly TRBD2 (5 bases). From germline, CDR1 is SGHVS and CDR2 FQNEAQ. The CDR3 covers 14 residues. The V end was cut by 1 base, the J end by 2 bases, with 7 bases between. CDR3 amino acids: CASSLGADTDTQYF. The covered CDR3 bases are TGTGCCAGCAGCTTAGGAGCGGACACAGATACG.

This clone showed up many times. The CDR3 loop reads CASSVPGVRLAGGSYNEQFF. CDR3 DNA (partial): TGCGCCAGCAGCGTACCCGGGGTTCGACTAGCGGGAGGTTCCTACAATGAG. This sequence joins TRBV5-1 and TRBJ2-1, with TRBD2 matching over 13 bases. The missing CDR3 end, 3 residues past where the read stops, is filled in from the germline J gene. Trimming removed 4 bases from V and 1 base from J; junction bases left unmatched: 14. Germline V gene lookup returns CDR1 SGHRS and CDR2 YFSETQ. CDR3 length: 20 residues.

Regarding this clone: The read comes to an end 3 residues before the CDR3 does, leaving the germline J gene to fill in the end. The V and J genes are TRBV18 and TRBJ1-1; 7 bases agree with TRBD1. Germline values: CDR1 KGHSH, CDR2 LQKENI. The CDR3 consists of 15 residues. The sequenced part of the CDR3 DNA is TGTGCCAGCTCACCAGGCAGGGGGTATCCAAACATT. The encoded protein is CASSPGRGYPNI. The CDR3 in its entirety is CASSPGRGYPNIAFF.

This clone showed up many times. Read data end 3 residues before the CDR3 end; the end is taken from the germline J gene. The gene calls are TRBV20-1 and TRBJ2-1; 12 bases align to TRBD2. This CDR3 comprises 18 residues. With V trimmed by 3 bases and J by 5 bases, 14 bases remained unmatched. Germline-derived CDR1 and CDR2 are DFQATT and SNEGSKA (reference sequence). The covered CDR3 bases are TGCAGTGCTAGTAGGGCTAGCGGGAGGGCCAGGACGGACAATGAG. Residues: CSASRASGRARTDNE. The complete CDR3 protein is CSASRASGRARTDNEQFF.

Details on this clone: The CDR3 extends 3 residues past the end of the read, so its final part is completed from the germline J gene. The rearrangement joins TRBV5-4 to TRBJ2-1, with D possibly called TRBD1 or TRBD2 (5 bases each). The CDR3 extends over 13 amino acids. In germline, CDR1 is SGHNT, CDR2 YYREEE (reference sequence). V gave up 0 bases and J gave up 5 bases, with 6 bases separating them. CDR3 sequence: CASSLGGDNEQFF. The covered CDR3 bases are TGTGCCAGCAGCTTGGGAGGGGACAATGAG.

This clone was seen repeatedly, ten times or more. The CDR3 end lies 3 residues beyond the end of the read and is filled in from the germline J gene. The chain carries TRBV10-3 and TRBJ2-3, with D possibly TRBD2 on 5 matching bases. Germline V gene sequence: CDR1 ENHRY, CDR2 SYGVKD. Trimming stripped 6 bases from V and 2 bases from J, with 12 bases between. This CDR3 comprises 14 residues. Incomplete CDR3 DNA: TGTGCCATCAGGGAAGCGGATCTCACAGATACG. Protein: CAIREADLTDT. The entire CDR3 sequence reads CAIREADLTDTQYF.

This clone turned up a few times. The read ends 3 residues before the CDR3 terminus; that terminus is restored from the germline J gene. This chain connects TRBV5-1 to TRBJ2-3; 8 nucleotides agree with TRBD2. Germline CDR1 reads SGHRS; CDR2 reads YFSETQ. CDR3 size: 15 residues. The junction had 5 bases not matched to a gene; V was cut back by 2 bases and J by 3 bases. CDR3 DNA, as far as it was read: TGCGCCAGCAGCTTATTTGGCGGGAGGACAGATACG. Translated: CASSLFGGRTDT. The whole CDR3 sequence is CASSLFGGRTDTQYF.

This clone was found a few times. The sequence runs out 3 residues before the end of the CDR3; the remainder is reconstructed from the germline J gene. Additional DNA sequences in this sample encode the identical CDR3. The V gene is TRBV2, the J gene TRBJ1-5, with 9 bases identical to TRBD1. The germline V gene has CDR1 SNHLY and CDR2 FYNNEI. The V gene end was trimmed by 0 bases and the J gene end by 4 bases; junction bases not matched to a gene: 4. This CDR3 is 16 amino acids long. CDR3 DNA (partial): TGTGCCAGCAGTGAAGCCCCGACAGGGGGAAATCAGCCC. Protein sequence: CASSEAPTGGNQP. The whole CDR3 region reads CASSEAPTGGNQPQHF.

This clone has just a few counts. The CDR3 end lies 3 residues beyond the end of the read and is filled in from the germline J gene. The V gene is TRBV7-2, the J gene TRBJ2-7; weak D call: TRBD2 (5 bases). The CDR3 is made up of 14 amino acids. Trimming removed 5 bases from V and 0 bases from J, with 11 bases in between. Looked up from germline, CDR1 is SGHTA and CDR2 is FQGNSA. The part of the CDR3 DNA that was read is TGTGCCAGCAGCGACCGGGGAAGCTCCTACGAG. It specifies CASSDRGSSYE. The entire CDR3 protein is CASSDRGSSYEQYF. Supplemented by reference TRBV7-2 and TRBJ2-7, the full variable domain reads GAGVSQSPSNKVTEKGKDVELRCDPISGHTALYWYRQSLGQGLEFLIYFQGNSAPDKSGLPSDRFSAERTGGSVSTLTIQRTQQEDSAVYLCASSDRGSSYEQYFGPGTRLTVT.

This clone came up many times. Coverage ceases 3 residues before the CDR3 finishes, and the germline J gene fills in the end. The V and J genes are TRBV30 and TRBJ2-1; 9 nucleotides line up with TRBD2. The CDR3 consists of 15 residues. Trimming took 2 bases from V and 2 from J; bases not matched to a gene: 4. Germline CDR1 is GTSNPN and CDR2 is SVGIG (reference sequence). The DNA read from the CDR3 is TGTGCCTGGAGTCCCGGGACTAGCACCTACAATGAG. Protein product: CAWSPGTSTYNE. From start to end, the CDR3 is CAWSPGTSTYNEQFF. The variable domain in full, with the rest retrieved from reference TRBV30 and TRBJ2-1, is SQTIHQWPATLVQPVGSPLSLECTVEGTSNPNLYWYRQAAGRGLQLLFYSVGIGQISSEVPQNLSASRPQDRQFILSSKKLLLSDSGFYLCAWSPGTSTYNEQFFGPGTRLTVL.